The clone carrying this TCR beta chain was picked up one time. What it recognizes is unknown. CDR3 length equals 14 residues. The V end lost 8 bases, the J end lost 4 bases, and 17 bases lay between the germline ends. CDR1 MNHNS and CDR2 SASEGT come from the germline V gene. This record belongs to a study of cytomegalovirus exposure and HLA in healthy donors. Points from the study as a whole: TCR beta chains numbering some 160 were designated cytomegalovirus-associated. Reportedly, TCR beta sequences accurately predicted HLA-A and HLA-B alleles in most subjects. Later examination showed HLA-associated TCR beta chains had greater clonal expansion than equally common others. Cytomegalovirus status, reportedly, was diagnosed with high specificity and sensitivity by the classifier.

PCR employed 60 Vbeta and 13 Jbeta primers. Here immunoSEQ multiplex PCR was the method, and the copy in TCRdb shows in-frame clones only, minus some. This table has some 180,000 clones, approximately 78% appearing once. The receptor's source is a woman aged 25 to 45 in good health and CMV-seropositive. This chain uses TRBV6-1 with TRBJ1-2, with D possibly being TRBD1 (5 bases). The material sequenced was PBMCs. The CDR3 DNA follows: TGTGCCAGCCAAACTACAGGAAACTCCTATGGCTACACCTTC. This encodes CASQTTGNSYGYTF.